The rows below give T cell receptor beta chains drawn from one sample of a study of human T cells and chemical hapten exposure. TCRdb analysed the RACE reads with MiXCR anew, one entry per CDR3 protein. The data show 180,000 or so distinct CDR3 sequences, approximately 29% seen once. Source: whole blood, taken in connection with sensitization to the hapten diphenylcyclopropenone (DPC). All receptors come from a woman under 40 with alopecia areata. Some clones in this sample may be carry-over from other donors' samples. The CDR3 runs from the conserved cysteine through the conserved F or W. The D gene is left open where the match is weak. Size tells how often a clone was seen (once, few, many) or the class of an expanded clone, and some rows leave it out.

D gene	V gene	J gene	clone size	CDR3 DNA	CDR3 protein
-	TRBV29-1	TRBJ1-2	many	TGCAGCGTCCAAACTCGACGGGAAGGCTACACCTTC	CSVQTRREGYTF
-	TRBV6-2/TRBV6-3	TRBJ2-3	-	TGTGCCAGCACCCCCACAGCCCGCGATACGCAGTATTTT	CASTPTARDTQYF
-	TRBV2	TRBJ2-2	-	TGTGCCAGCGCAGGGGAGAACACCGGGGAGCTGTTTTTT	CASAGENTGELFF
-	TRBV20-1	TRBJ2-3	-	TGCAGTGCTAGTCTGGCGTCTAGCACAGATACGCAGTATTTT	CSASLASSTDTQYF
TRBD2	TRBV9	TRBJ2-3	once	TGTGCCAGCAGCGTAGCAGTAGCGGGGGAAGGGTCGCAGTATTTT	CASSVAVAGEGSQYF
-	TRBV25-1	TRBJ1-2	-	TGTGCCAGCAGCGGCTTCAAATATGGCTACACCTTC	CASSGFKYGYTF
-	TRBV7-9	TRBJ1-4	few	TGTGCCAGCAGCTTAGCGCGGGGGTACCCCACTAATGAAAAACTGTTTTTT	CASSLARGYPTNEKLFF
TRBD1	TRBV11-1	TRBJ1-1	-	TGTGCCAGCAGCCCGGACAGGGTGGAAACTTTCTTT	CASSPDRVETFF
TRBD1	TRBV7-6	TRBJ2-5	-	TGTGCCAGCAGCTTAGGCGAGGGGGCCCTCCAAGAGACCCAGTACTTC	CASSLGEGALQETQYF
-	TRBV28	TRBJ2-7	many	TGTGCCAGCAGGGGCTACGAGCAGTACTTC	CASRGYEQYF
-	TRBV4-2	TRBJ1-6	-	TGTGCCAGCAGCCAAGGGGAAGGTTCTGATTCACCCCTCCACTTT	CASSQGEGSDSPLHF
TRBD1	TRBV9	TRBJ2-1	-	TGTGCCAGCAGCGGCTTACCGGGACAGCCGGGGCAGTTCTTC	CASSGLPGQPGQFF
-	TRBV18	TRBJ2-1	few	TGTGCCAGCTCACCAAACGCGGGGAGCTCCTACAATGAGCAGTTCTTC	CASSPNAGSSYNEQFF
-	TRBV3-1	TRBJ1-2	-	TGTGCCAGCAGCCCGAGGACTGTGAACTATGGCTACACCTTC	CASSPRTVNYGYTF
-	TRBV18	TRBJ1-4	-	TGTGCCAGCTCAAGTCGGGGAGGTTTCAATGAAAAACTGTTTTTT	CASSSRGGFNEKLFF
-	TRBV28	TRBJ1-3	few	TGTGCCAGCACCACTCCTAGGTCGGGCGGTAGAAACACCATATATTTT	CASTTPRSGGRNTIYF
-	TRBV4-3	TRBJ1-4	few	TGCGCCAGCAGCCAAGATTCAGCCTCTAATGAAAAACTGTTTTTT	CASSQDSASNEKLFF
TRBD2	TRBV10-1	TRBJ2-3	-	TGCGCCAGCAGTGAGTTAGCGGGGACTAGCACAGATACGCAGTATTTT	CASSELAGTSTDTQYF
-	TRBV20-1	TRBJ1-2	-	TGCAGTGCTAGAGATCTGAGGGTGGAAGGCTACACCTTC	CSARDLRVEGYTF
-	TRBV19	TRBJ2-1	-	TGTGCCAGTAGTATGCCGGCGGGGCCCTCCGGGAATGAGCAGTTCTTC	CASSMPAGPSGNEQFF
-	TRBV29-1	TRBJ1-2	-	TGCAGCGCTAAACACGGACGAGGCTATGGCTACACCTTC	CSAKHGRGYGYTF
-	TRBV19	TRBJ1-5	few	TGTGCCAGTAGTATAGATCTCGGGACACTTAATCAGCCCCAGCATTTT	CASSIDLGTLNQPQHF
-	TRBV6-1	TRBJ1-1	-	TGTGCCAGCAAGGAGGAGCTGAACACTGAAGCTTTCTTT	CASKEELNTEAFF
-	TRBV28	TRBJ2-3	few	TGTGCCAGCAGTTCAGCAGGGTTGGCAGATACGCAGTATTTT	CASSSAGLADTQYF
-	TRBV6-6	TRBJ2-3	once	TGTGCCAGCAGGCCACAGGCCCATACGCAGTATTTT	CASRPQAHTQYF
-	TRBV27	TRBJ2-5	-	TGTGCCAGCAGTTTATTACAGGGAACTCAAGAGACCCAGTACTTC	CASSLLQGTQETQYF
-	TRBV9	TRBJ2-2	few	TGTGCCAGCAGCACCAACACCGGGGAGCTGTTTTTT	CASSTNTGELFF
-	TRBV7-8	TRBJ2-2	-	TGTGCCAGCAGCTGGGACGGGAACACCGGGGAGCTGTTTTTT	CASSWDGNTGELFF
TRBD2	TRBV20-1	TRBJ2-7	-	TGCAGTGCTAGGTCTATAGCGGGAGCTTACGAGCAGTACTTC	CSARSIAGAYEQYF
-	TRBV20-1	TRBJ1-2	few	TGCAGTGCTAGAGCCGGGACCGATAAGCGGGGCTACACCTTC	CSARAGTDKRGYTF
-	TRBV11-1	TRBJ2-5	-	TGTGCCAGCAGCGTTCGAGAAGGGGGGACCCAGTACTTC	CASSVREGGTQYF
-	TRBV28	TRBJ2-5	-	TGTGCCAGCAGTTTATTCCATCTGGGGGAGACCCAGTACTTC	CASSLFHLGETQYF
TRBD2	TRBV9	TRBJ2-3	-	TGTGCCAGCAGCCGTAGCGGGAGGGCCCCAGATACGCAGTATTTT	CASSRSGRAPDTQYF
TRBD2	TRBV4-3	TRBJ2-7	-	TGCGCCAGCAGCCAAGGGGCGGCGGGGGCCTACGAGCAGTACTTC	CASSQGAAGAYEQYF
TRBD1	TRBV28	TRBJ2-5	-	TGTGCCAGCAGTTCCTCCCGGGACAGACAACAAGAGACCCAGTACTTC	CASSSSRDRQQETQYF
TRBD1	TRBV29-1	TRBJ1-5	few	TGCAGCGTCCTCCCAGGGGGCGCAGGTCAGCCCCAGCATTTT	CSVLPGGAGQPQHF
-	TRBV7-2	TRBJ2-1	-	TGTGCCAGCAGCTTACGGGTCAGTCTAAATGAGCAGTTCTTC	CASSLRVSLNEQFF
-	TRBV9	TRBJ1-3	few	TGTGCCAGCAGCGTAGGATTGTTAGGGGCCGGAAACACCATATATTTT	CASSVGLLGAGNTIYF
-	TRBV28	TRBJ2-4	-	TGTGCCAGCAGTTTAGGAGGGCCGCCCAAAAACATTCAGTACTTC	CASSLGGPPKNIQYF
TRBD2	TRBV6-2/TRBV6-3	TRBJ2-1	-	TGTGCCAGCAGTTACCTGCCTAGCGGGGATAATGAGCAGTTCTTC	CASSYLPSGDNEQFF
-	TRBV21-1	TRBJ1-2	-	TGTGCCAGCAGCAACCTACAGGGGGCTATGGACTATGGCTACACCTTC	CASSNLQGAMDYGYTF
TRBD1	TRBV11-2	TRBJ2-3	-	TGTGCCAGCACCCTTGACAGGGCCCGCACAGATACGCAGTATTTT	CASTLDRARTDTQYF